One and the same sample provided the 2 T cell receptor beta chains below, sequenced in a study of cytomegalovirus exposure and HLA in healthy donors (dated by TCRdb to the late 2010s). Receptors were amplified or captured by the immunoSEQ multiplex PCR assay. The multiplex PCR relied on a mix of 60 forward primers for TCR Vbeta segments and 13 reverse primers for TCR Jbeta segments. Drawn from immuneACCESS, this table holds only the in-frame rearrangements with V and J called that TCRdb kept. Clones are partly lost; checked studies trace under half to an unresolved V gene and leave the rest unexplained. The table for this sample lists about 160,000 clones; about four fifths of them were counted only once. The ten largest clones take up roughly 6% of the sample. Input material: PBMCs. These receptors all come from a man aged 45 to 65 in good health and CMV-seropositive.

This clone occurred once. The chain recombines TRBV19 with TRBJ2-1; 9 bases fit TRBD1. This CDR3 comprises 16 residues. V lost 5 bases, J lost 7 bases, and 12 bases stayed unmatched. Per germline, CDR1 LNHDA and CDR2 SQIVND (reference sequence). The DNA for the CDR3 is TGTGCCAGTAGTGATCCACTCCGGGACAGGGCAAATGAGCAGTTCTTC. Its translation: CASSDPLRDRANEQFF.

As to this clone: Lacking the conserved final phenylalanine or tryptophan, this CDR3 likely reflects a read error. No DNA is shown, since the ends of the CDR3 on it are uncertain; the CDR3 is the one TCRdb lists. The genes are TRBV11-3 and TRBJ2-7; the table assigns TRBD1, which was not confirmed against the DNA. Germline CDR1 reads SGHNT; CDR2 reads YENEEA. Termini included, the CDR3 measures 8 amino acids. The CDR3 region is CASGDMGL.